This entry lists 5 T cell receptor beta chains sequenced from one sample in a study of blood T cell repertoires in COVID-19. Repertoires were generated with immunoSEQ multiplex PCR, while TCRdb's copy carries only in-frame clones and drops some. The table records roughly 570,000 clones, 85% to 90% of them present only once. Material for sequencing was peripheral blood. The receptors were gathered from a woman aged 45-60 years with COVID-19, enrolled during active disease.

The V and J genes are TRBV9 and TRBJ2-2; 13 bases are a match to TRBD2. CDR3 length equals 16 residues. Germline CDR1 is SGDLS and CDR2 is YYNGEE. The V and J ends lost 4 bases and 3 bases, in that order; junction bases with no gene match: 3. CDR3 loop: CASSPGLAGYTGELFF. For the CDR3, the DNA is TGTGCCAGCAGCCCGGGACTAGCGGGGTACACCGGGGAGCTGTTTTTT. The complete variable domain, with remaining parts taken from reference TRBV9 and TRBJ2-2, reads DSGVTQTPKHLITATGQRVTLRCSPRSGDLSVYWYQQSLDQGLQFLIQYYNGEERAKGNILERFSAQQFPDLHSELNLSSLELGDSALYFCASSPGLAGYTGELFFGEGSRLTVL.

The gene calls are TRBV19 and TRBJ1-1; no firm D call. Germline V CDR1 and CDR2: LNHDA, SQIVND (reference sequence). The CDR3 contains 13 residues. The germline V and J ends were trimmed by 3 bases and 5 bases, with 10 bases remaining between them. CDR3 in amino acids: CASSIETGTEAFF. The CDR3, as DNA: TGTGCCAGTAGTATCGAAACGGGAACTGAAGCTTTCTTT.

V gene TRBV5-1 combines with J gene TRBJ1-2; maybe TRBD1 (6 bases). This CDR3 spans 13 amino acids. The V end lost 3 bases, the J end lost 6 bases, and 12 bases lay between the germline ends. Germline lookup yields CDR1 SGHRS and CDR2 YFSETQ. The CDR3 nucleotides read TGCGCCAGCAGCTCCAGCGGGGGCGATGGCTACACCTTC. Encoded protein: CASSSSGGDGYTF.

The chain recombines TRBV5-1 with TRBJ2-7, with 15 bases fitting TRBD2. In germline, CDR1 is SGHRS, CDR2 YFSETQ. This CDR3 has 17 amino acids. Trimming took 4 bases from V and 8 from J; bases not matched to a gene: 13. The CDR3 DNA reads as TGCGCCAGCAGCAAATATGGGACTAGCGGGGGGCAGGAACAGCAGTACTTC. Translated, it gives CASSKYGTSGGQEQQYF.

This clone was seen only once. The CDR3 coding sequence is TGCGCCAGCAGCTTGACTCGGGGATTGGCTGAAGCTTTCTTT. Translated: CASSLTRGLAEAFF. V gene TRBV5-1 combines with J gene TRBJ1-1, with D uncertain. This CDR3 is 14 amino acids long. V was trimmed by 1 base and J by 6 bases, leaving 13 bases between them. Germline lookup yields CDR1 SGHRS and CDR2 YFSETQ.